Sequencing of this TCR beta chain was carried out in a study of blood T cells in healthy people across ages. This clonotype showed up just a few times. The CDR3 totals 15 residues. Germline V gene lookup returns CDR1 GTSNPN and CDR2 SVGIG (reference sequence). The V gene lost 0 bases and the J gene lost 1 base, with 13 bases spanning the gap. A sample-barcoded 5' primer and a J-beta primer mix were used in a second PCR of roughly 7 to 11 cycles. TCRdb itself ran the 5' RACE reads through MiXCR, one entry per CDR3 protein. The profile shows 500,000 to 600,000 distinct CDR3 sequences, 25% to 30% of them singletons.

This receptor was taken from a woman aged 70 to 79 in good health. Sequencing was performed on blood. V gene TRBV30 combines with J gene TRBJ2-7; maybe TRBD1 (6 bases). The CDR3 loop is CAWSVVGQRSYEQYF. The CDR3 DNA reads TGTGCCTGGAGTGTAGTCGGACAGAGGTCCTACGAGCAGTACTTC.